These T cell receptor beta chains were read from a single sample in a study of CD8+ T cells in alopecia areata. The assay was immunoSEQ multiplex PCR, and TCRdb's table has in-frame clones only and misses some. The sample holds some 170,000 clones, approximately 55% seen once. The sample here was CD8+ T cells sorted from blood, taken at week 24, from a patient treated with tofacitinib. These receptor sequences come from a human donor with alopecia areata. Each CDR3 is given with its conserved first and last residue. Each record gives: J gene, V gene, D gene, clone size, CDR3 protein, CDR3 DNA. A D gene is named only where the DNA matches it firmly. Rows give clone size only sometimes, using once, few, many, or a class for an expanded clone.

TRBJ2-1 TRBV7-3 TRBD1 few CASSTGTAEQFF TGTGCCAGCAGCACCGGGACAGCCGAGCAGTTCTTC
TRBJ1-6 TRBV5-6 TRBD1 - CASSFQERTGYSYNSPLHF TGTGCCAGCAGCTTCCAGGAACGGACAGGGTACTCCTATAATTCACCCCTCCACTTT
TRBJ1-2 TRBV30 - - CAWIPWAGDDYGYTF TGTGCCTGGATACCTTGGGCAGGGGATGACTATGGCTACACCTTC
TRBJ2-3 TRBV30 TRBD1 - CAWSEMTGYGTDTQYF TGTGCCTGGAGTGAGATGACAGGGTACGGCACAGATACGCAGTATTTT
TRBJ2-7 TRBV27 TRBD1 - CASSLGTGLEQYF TGTGCCAGCAGTTTAGGGACAGGGCTGGAGCAGTACTTC
TRBJ2-3 TRBV5-1 TRBD1 - CASSPFDRGGPDTQYF TGCGCCAGCAGTCCCTTCGACAGGGGGGGCCCAGATACGCAGTATTTT
TRBJ2-7 TRBV18 TRBD1 - CASSPPTGSYEQYF TGTGCCAGCTCACCACCGACAGGGTCCTACGAGCAGTACTTC
TRBJ2-7 TRBV13 TRBD1 - CASSQDRSPYEQYF TGTGCCAGCAGCCAGGACAGGTCTCCCTACGAGCAGTACTTC
TRBJ2-5 TRBV7-9 - few CASSLPPGQETQYF TGTGCCAGCAGCTTACCCCCAGGGCAAGAGACCCAGTACTTC
TRBJ2-3 TRBV15 - - CATSRDFSGVVADTQYF TGTGCCACCAGCAGAGATTTTTCGGGGGTCGTCGCAGATACGCAGTATTTT
TRBJ1-1 TRBV9 - once CASSADSNTEAFF TGTGCCAGCAGCGCTGACTCGAACACTGAAGCTTTCTTT
TRBJ1-1 TRBV29-1 TRBD1 few CSVLGTERGDEAFF TGCAGCGTCCTGGGGACAGAGAGGGGCGATGAAGCTTTCTTT
TRBJ1-2 TRBV20-1 - - CSGLGTYGYTF TGCAGTGGTTTAGGGACCTATGGCTACACCTTC
TRBJ2-3 TRBV29-1 - - CSVRGETGTDTQYF TGCAGCGTCAGGGGTGAGACCGGCACAGATACGCAGTATTTT
TRBJ1-2 TRBV29-1 - - CSVEDLADDYGYTF TGCAGCGTTGAAGATCTAGCAGATGACTATGGCTACACCTTC
TRBJ1-2 TRBV11-2 - - CASEEQGSHTF TGTGCCAGCGAAGAACAGGGATCCCACACCTTC
TRBJ2-7 TRBV11-2 - few CASSSGGAAYEQYF TGTGCCAGCAGCTCCGGTGGAGCAGCCTACGAGCAGTACTTC
TRBJ2-7 TRBV30 - - CAWSVLGVLEQYF TGTGCCTGGAGTGTACTCGGGGTGTTAGAGCAGTACTTC
TRBJ2-7 TRBV19 - - CASSINDGFRFEQYF TGTGCCAGTAGTATAAATGACGGATTTAGGTTCGAGCAGTACTTC
TRBJ2-2 TRBV27 - - CATLVRTGELFF TGTGCCACCCTAGTAAGGACCGGGGAGCTGTTTTTT
TRBJ2-2 TRBV5-1 - - CASSFTTPGEDTGELFF TGCGCCAGCAGCTTCACTACCCCAGGGGAAGACACCGGGGAGCTGTTTTTT
TRBJ2-7 TRBV29-1 - - CSVLKGNSYEQYF TGCAGCGTTCTTAAAGGGAACTCCTACGAGCAGTACTTC
TRBJ1-1 TRBV5-4 - - CASSPRGVTEAFF TGTGCCAGCAGCCCCCGCGGGGTTACTGAAGCTTTCTTT
TRBJ2-2 TRBV7-9 TRBD2 once CASSLLAIANTGELFF TGTGCCAGCAGTTTACTAGCGATCGCGAACACCGGGGAGCTGTTTTTT
TRBJ1-1 TRBV19 - few CASSGGMNTEAFF TGTGCCAGTAGTGGGGGAATGAACACTGAAGCTTTCTTT
TRBJ2-1 TRBV13 - - CASSPPGSDNEQFF TGTGCCAGCAGCCCGCCCGGTAGTGACAATGAGCAGTTCTTC
TRBJ1-3 TRBV5-1 - - CASSLRPSGNTIYF TGCGCCAGCAGCTTACGGCCATCTGGAAACACCATATATTTT
TRBJ2-7 TRBV11-2 TRBD1 - CASSKGQSSSYEQYF TGTGCCAGCAGTAAGGGACAGTCGTCTTCTTACGAGCAGTACTTC
TRBJ1-1 TRBV5-5 - - CASSLGMNTEAFF TGTGCCAGCAGCCTTGGAATGAACACTGAAGCTTTCTTT
TRBJ2-7 TRBV29-1 - few CSVYTGLTYEQYF TGCAGCGTTTATACAGGCCTCACTTACGAGCAGTACTTC
TRBJ2-7 TRBV29-1 - - CSVESRDSYEQYF TGCAGCGTTGAATCTAGGGACTCCTACGAGCAGTACTTC
TRBJ1-5 TRBV4-1 - - CASSQFDSNQPQHF TGCGCCAGCAGCCAATTCGATAGCAATCAGCCCCAGCATTTT
TRBJ1-4 TRBV19 TRBD1 few CASSPRTGLNEKLFF TGTGCCAGTAGTCCACGGACAGGCCTTAATGAAAAACTGTTTTTT
TRBJ1-4 TRBV30 - - CAWTPRAGEKLFF TGTGCCTGGACCCCCCGGGCCGGGGAAAAACTGTTTTTT
TRBJ2-1 TRBV19 - - CASSIGRYAEQFF TGTGCCAGTAGTATAGGCAGGTATGCAGAGCAGTTCTTC
TRBJ2-2 TRBV7-2 - - CASSLAPGELFF TGTGCCAGCAGCTTAGCTCCCGGGGAGCTGTTTTTT
TRBJ2-7 TRBV2 - - CASSEGVQYF TGTGCCAGCAGTGAAGGGGTCCAGTACTTC
TRBJ2-7 TRBV29-1 TRBD1 - CSVEGQGDEQYF TGCAGCGTTGAGGGACAGGGGGACGAGCAGTACTTC
TRBJ2-1 TRBV5-1 - few CASSLATGTLNEQFF TGCGCCAGCAGCTTGGCCACCGGGACGCTCAATGAGCAGTTCTTC
TRBJ2-3 TRBV5-1 TRBD1 - CASSPDRGGTDTQYF TGCGCCAGCAGCCCGGACAGGGGGGGCACAGATACGCAGTATTTT
TRBJ2-7 TRBV6-6 - - CASSYSDSQYF TGTGCCAGCAGTTACTCGGACAGCCAGTACTTC
TRBJ2-7 TRBV25-1 TRBD2 - CASSESRTSSEQYF TGTGCCAGCAGTGAATCGAGGACTAGTAGCGAGCAGTACTTC
TRBJ1-1 TRBV29-1 - - CSVRQGLGGDTEAFF TGCAGCGTTCGTCAAGGGTTGGGAGGGGACACTGAAGCTTTCTTT
TRBJ2-2 TRBV7-9 TRBD2 many CASISGTSEYTGELFF TGTGCCAGCATATCCGGGACTAGCGAGTACACCGGGGAGCTGTTTTTT
TRBJ1-5 TRBV12-5 - - CASGVGNNQPQHF TGTGCTAGTGGTGTGGGAAACAATCAGCCCCAGCATTTT
TRBJ2-7 TRBV18 TRBD1 - CASSQGQNYEQYF TGTGCCAGCTCGCAGGGACAGAACTACGAGCAGTACTTC
TRBJ1-1 TRBV30 - - CAWSVSQGWGDTEAFF TGTGCCTGGAGTGTATCCCAAGGATGGGGGGACACTGAAGCTTTCTTT
TRBJ1-2 TRBV29-1 - - CSVDSNYGYTF TGCAGCGTTGACAGCAACTATGGCTACACCTTC
TRBJ1-2 TRBV27 - few CASSFSWNYGYTF TGTGCCAGCAGTTTCTCATGGAACTATGGCTACACCTTC
TRBJ1-2 TRBV29-1 - - CSVDLDDGYTF TGCAGCGTTGACCTGGATGATGGCTACACCTTC
TRBJ1-2 TRBV27 TRBD1 - CASSFLYDRGDNYGYTF TGTGCCAGCAGTTTTTTATACGACAGGGGGGATAACTATGGCTACACCTTC
TRBJ2-7 TRBV28 - - CASGPGVGNEQYF TGTGCCAGCGGCCCGGGGGTCGGGAACGAGCAGTACTTC
TRBJ2-3 TRBV4-1 TRBD2 - CASSLLGGGSTDTQYF TGCGCCAGCAGCCTCCTCGGGGGGGGGAGCACAGATACGCAGTATTTT
TRBJ1-5 TRBV7-2 TRBD1 - CASSLEGQGNQPQHF TGTGCCAGCAGCTTAGAGGGACAGGGAAATCAGCCCCAGCATTTT
TRBJ2-7 TRBV2 - - CASSESVRSTYEQYF TGTGCCAGCAGTGAAAGTGTAAGGTCAACCTACGAGCAGTACTTC
TRBJ2-6 TRBV7-3 TRBD1 - CASSTTGTGFGANVLTF TGTGCCAGCAGCACGACCGGGACAGGGTTTGGGGCCAACGTCCTGACTTTC
TRBJ1-5 TRBV19 - - CASSIDQGGSNQPQHF TGTGCCAGTAGTATCGACCAGGGTGGGAGCAATCAGCCCCAGCATTTT
TRBJ1-2 TRBV7-2 - - CASSLDDYGYTF TGTGCCAGCAGCTTGGATGACTATGGCTACACCTTC
TRBJ1-6 TRBV9 - few CASSAQGRDNSPLHF TGTGCCAGCAGCGCACAGGGACGGGATAATTCACCCCTCCACTTT